The rows below give T cell receptor beta chains drawn from one sample of a study of technical replicates of blood from several donors. Assay: immunoSEQ multiplex PCR; the TCRdb copy retains only in-frame clones and omits some. The sample contains some 80,000 clones, about 97% of which appear only once. Sequencing input: T cells isolated from PBMCs. The source of these receptors is a human donor in good health. Each CDR3 is given with its conserved first and last residue. D genes are given only for firm matches. Size values are once, few and many counts, or a class for expanded clones, and some rows have none.

J	size	V	D	DNA	CDR3
TRBJ2-1	NA	TRBV13	NA	TGTGCCAGCAGCTACACGGTGGGGCCTGGGCGCGACAATGAGCAGTTCTTC	CASSYTVGPGRDNEQFF
TRBJ2-1	NA	TRBV29-1	NA	TGCAGCGTTGACAGTTCCGTTCTCAATGAGCAGTTCTTC	CSVDSSVLNEQFF
TRBJ2-7	NA	TRBV4-1	TRBD1	TGCGCCAGCAGCCCGATTCCGCAGGGGGACTCCTACGAGCAGTACTTC	CASSPIPQGDSYEQYF
TRBJ2-7	NA	TRBV5-1	NA	TGCGCCAGCAGCTTGGTGGCGGGGCCTACCTACGAGCAGTACTTC	CASSLVAGPTYEQYF
TRBJ2-7	NA	TRBV27	NA	TGTGCCAGCAGTTTATATCACACGGGACAATATTCCTACGAGCAGTACTTC	CASSLYHTGQYSYEQYF
TRBJ1-5	NA	TRBV18	NA	TGTGCCAGCTCACCGGACGGGGATCCCTATCAGCCCCAGCATTTT	CASSPDGDPYQPQHF
TRBJ2-5	NA	TRBV28	TRBD2	TGTGCCAGCAGTTTGGAGCGGGAAGGGGAGACCCAGTACTTC	CASSLEREGETQYF
TRBJ1-4	NA	TRBV10-3	NA	TGTGCCACCGGGACACCAACTAATGAAAAACTGTTTTTT	CATGTPTNEKLFF
TRBJ2-7	NA	TRBV29-1	TRBD1	TGCAGCGCCCAAGAGGACAGGGGGCTCCACGAGCAGTACTTC	CSAQEDRGLHEQYF
TRBJ2-2	NA	TRBV10-1	NA	TGCGCCAGCAGTGAGGGGCGACGCACCGGGGAGCTGTTTTTT	CASSEGRRTGELFF
TRBJ2-3	NA	TRBV5-1	TRBD2	TGCGCCAGCAGCTCGGGCGGGACTAGCGGGAGGACAGATACGCAGTATTTT	CASSSGGTSGRTDTQYF
TRBJ1-2	NA	TRBV4-1	TRBD1	TGCGCCAGCAGCCCAATGGGACAGGGGGTTATTTACGGCTACACCTTC	CASSPMGQGVIYGYTF
TRBJ2-3	NA	TRBV27	TRBD2	TGTGCCAGCAGTTTTTTAGCGGGGGGGCAGGCAGATACGCAGTATTTT	CASSFLAGGQADTQYF
TRBJ2-2	once	TRBV5-1	TRBD1	TGCGCCAGCAGCAGGGACAGAGTGAACACCGGGGAGCTGTTTTTT	CASSRDRVNTGELFF
TRBJ2-1	NA	TRBV4-1	TRBD2	TGCGCCAGCAGCCAAGCTTTCGGGAGGGCCGATGAGCAGTTCTTC	CASSQAFGRADEQFF
TRBJ2-4	NA	TRBV29-1	NA	TGCAGCGTTGGGTCACTAAACATTCAGTACTTC	CSVGSLNIQYF
TRBJ2-1	NA	TRBV11-3	NA	TGTGCCAGCAGCTTAGGCAGGGGCGCCTACAATGAGCAGTTCTTC	CASSLGRGAYNEQFF
TRBJ2-2	NA	TRBV19	TRBD2	TGTGCCAGTAGTGGGCTAGCGGGGAACACCGGGGAGCTGTTTTTT	CASSGLAGNTGELFF
TRBJ1-1	NA	TRBV5-1	NA	TGCGCCAGCAGCTTGGACGGTTTAGAAGCTTTCTTT	CASSLDGLEAFF
TRBJ1-5	NA	TRBV9	NA	TGTGCCAGCAGCGTAGATGGACGGGACAATCAGCCCCAGCATTTT	CASSVDGRDNQPQHF
TRBJ2-1	NA	TRBV5-1	TRBD1	TGCGCCAGCGCCTACTCGGGACAGGACAATGAGCAGTTCTTC	CASAYSGQDNEQFF
TRBJ2-5	NA	TRBV6-6	TRBD2	TGTGCCAGCAGTCCCCCGGGACTAGCGGGAGTCGAGACCCAGTACTTC	CASSPPGLAGVETQYF
TRBJ1-2	NA	TRBV5-5	NA	TGTGCCAGCAGTTCTCGCCCAGGGCGATATGGCTACACCTTC	CASSSRPGRYGYTF
TRBJ2-3	NA	TRBV14	TRBD2	TGTGCCAGCAGCCAGCGACTAGCGGGGGGGCAGGATACGCAGTATTTT	CASSQRLAGGQDTQYF
TRBJ1-1	NA	TRBV7-8	NA	TGTGCCAGCAGCTTAGGGACAGAGAACACTGAAGCTTTCTTT	CASSLGTENTEAFF
TRBJ2-7	NA	TRBV2	NA	TGTGCCAGCAGTCTAGACAGGAGCTCCTACGAGCAGTACTTC	CASSLDRSSYEQYF
TRBJ2-1	NA	TRBV2	TRBD2	TGTGCCAGCAGGGCAGCGGGAGCCTCCTACAATGAGCAGTTCTTC	CASRAAGASYNEQFF
TRBJ1-2	NA	TRBV2	TRBD1	TGTGCCAGCAGTGAAGCTCCGACAGGGGCTCACTATGGCTACACCTTC	CASSEAPTGAHYGYTF
TRBJ1-5	NA	TRBV2	TRBD1	TGTGCCAGCAGTGGACAGGGGGGCAATCAGCCCCAGCATTTT	CASSGQGGNQPQHF
TRBJ2-7	NA	TRBV6-1	NA	TGTGCCAGCAGTGGGATCACAGGGTACGAGCAGTACTTC	CASSGITGYEQYF
TRBJ2-1	NA	TRBV27	TRBD1	TGTGCCAGCAGTCCCCGGACAGGGTGGAATGAGCAGTTCTTC	CASSPRTGWNEQFF
TRBJ2-1	NA	TRBV15	TRBD1	TGTGCCACCAGTGTTCTGGGGGACAGCTCCTACAATGAGCAGTTCTTC	CATSVLGDSSYNEQFF
TRBJ1-5	once	TRBV2	NA	TGTGCCAGTCGACCCGAGGGCAATCAGCCCCAGCATTTT	CASRPEGNQPQHF
TRBJ2-4	once	TRBV9	NA	TGTGCCAGCAGCCCACGGGAAATGGCCCCTGGACGAAACATTCAGTACTTC	CASSPREMAPGRNIQYF
TRBJ1-1	NA	TRBV7-6	NA	TGTGCCAGCAGCTTAGCCAAAGGGGCAGGGGTGGTGGACACTGAAGCTTTCTTT	CASSLAKGAGVVDTEAFF
TRBJ2-1	NA	TRBV28	TRBD1	TGTGCCAGCAGTCTAGGAGGGACAGGGGACAATGAGCAGTTCTTC	CASSLGGTGDNEQFF
TRBJ2-7	NA	TRBV7-2	TRBD2	TGTGCCAGCAGCCTTGGACTAGCGGGAGATGGATCCTACGAGCAGTACTTC	CASSLGLAGDGSYEQYF
TRBJ2-7	NA	TRBV5-6	TRBD2	TGTGCCAGCAGCTCCGTGTATGGGACTAGCGGGAGTAGGGAGTACTTC	CASSSVYGTSGSREYF
TRBJ2-5	NA	TRBV2	TRBD2	TGTGCCAGCAGTCGAGCGGGGGGGCTTGAGACCCAGTACTTC	CASSRAGGLETQYF
TRBJ1-4	NA	TRBV28	NA	TGTGCCAGCAGTAACATCGGGGGGGTGTTTTTT	CASSNIGGVFF
TRBJ1-1	NA	TRBV11-2	TRBD1	TGTGCCAGCAGCAACCCCACCGGGAGGGGGCGGGGAGCTTTCTTT	CASSNPTGRGRGAFF
TRBJ1-5	NA	TRBV28	TRBD1	TGTGCCAGCAGTTTGGGACAGAAGGTGAATCAGCCCCAGCATTTT	CASSLGQKVNQPQHF
TRBJ1-2	NA	TRBV4-1	NA	TGCGCCAGCAGCACTAGGACGGGCCTTTATGGCTACACCTTC	CASSTRTGLYGYTF
TRBJ2-5	NA	TRBV29-1	TRBD2	TGCAGCGCCCCGGGGCCGGGGGGGGAGACCCAGTACTTC	CSAPGPGGETQYF
TRBJ1-1	NA	TRBV7-7	NA	TGTGCTAGCAGCTTACTAGGGGACACTGAAGCTTTCTTT	CASSLLGDTEAFF
TRBJ1-1	NA	TRBV7-6	NA	TGTGCCAGCAGCGGAACAGGGATTTACACTGAAGCTTTCTTT	CASSGTGIYTEAFF
TRBJ2-3	NA	TRBV27	NA	TGTGCCAGCAGTTCCATCAGCGGCGGGACAGATACGCAGTATTTT	CASSSISGGTDTQYF
TRBJ2-3	NA	TRBV28	NA	TGTGCCAGCAGTCCACGGGACTTCACAGATACGCAGTATTTT	CASSPRDFTDTQYF
TRBJ2-7	NA	TRBV5-8	TRBD2	TGTGCCAGCAGCCTACTAGCGGGAGACTACGAGCAGTACTTC	CASSLLAGDYEQYF
TRBJ2-7	NA	TRBV29-1	TRBD2	TGCAGCGTTGTCTTTGCCAGGGAGGGCTCCTACGAGCAGTACTTC	CSVVFAREGSYEQYF
TRBJ2-3	NA	TRBV14	NA	TGTGCCAGCAGCTCCGGACTTTCCCTCACAGATACGCAGTATTTT	CASSSGLSLTDTQYF
TRBJ2-7	NA	TRBV2	TRBD2	TGTGCCAGCAGGGGGACTAGCGCCGGCTACGAGCAGTACTTC	CASRGTSAGYEQYF
TRBJ1-6	NA	TRBV5-1	NA	TGCGCCAGCAGCTTGGCCCCCGGTGAACCCCTCCACTTT	CASSLAPGEPLHF
TRBJ2-3	NA	TRBV4-2	NA	TGTGCCAGCAGCCCCCACGATCGGGGTGATACGCAGTATTTT	CASSPHDRGDTQYF